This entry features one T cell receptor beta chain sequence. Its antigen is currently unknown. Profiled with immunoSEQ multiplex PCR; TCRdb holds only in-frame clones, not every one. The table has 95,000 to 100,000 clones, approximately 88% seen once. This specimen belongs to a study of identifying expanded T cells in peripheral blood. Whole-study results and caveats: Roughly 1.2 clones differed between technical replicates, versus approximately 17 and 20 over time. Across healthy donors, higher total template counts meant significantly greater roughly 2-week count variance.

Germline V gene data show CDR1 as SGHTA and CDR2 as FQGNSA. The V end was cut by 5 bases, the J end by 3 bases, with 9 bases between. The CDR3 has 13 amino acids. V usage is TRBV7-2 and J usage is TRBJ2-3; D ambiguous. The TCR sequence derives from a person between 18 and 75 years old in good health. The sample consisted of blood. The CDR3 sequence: CASSPPITDTQYF. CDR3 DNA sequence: TGTGCCAGCAGCCCCCCGATAACAGATACGCAGTATTTT.